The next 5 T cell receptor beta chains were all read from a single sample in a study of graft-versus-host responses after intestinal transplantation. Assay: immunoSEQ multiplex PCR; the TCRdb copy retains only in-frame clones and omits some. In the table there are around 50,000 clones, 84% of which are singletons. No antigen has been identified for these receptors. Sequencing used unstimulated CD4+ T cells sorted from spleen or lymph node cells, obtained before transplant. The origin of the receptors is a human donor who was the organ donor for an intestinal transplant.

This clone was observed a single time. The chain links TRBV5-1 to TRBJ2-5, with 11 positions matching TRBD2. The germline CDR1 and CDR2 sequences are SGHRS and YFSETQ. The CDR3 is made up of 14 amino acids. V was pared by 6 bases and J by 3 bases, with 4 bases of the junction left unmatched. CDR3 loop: CASNSGGAEETQYF. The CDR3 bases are TGCGCCAGCAATAGCGGGGGGGCGGAAGAGACCCAGTACTTC.

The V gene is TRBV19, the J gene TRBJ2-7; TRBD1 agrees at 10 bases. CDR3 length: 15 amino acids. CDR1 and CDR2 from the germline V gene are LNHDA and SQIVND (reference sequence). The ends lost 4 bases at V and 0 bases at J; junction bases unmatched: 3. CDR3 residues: CASSNRDRGSYEQYF. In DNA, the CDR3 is TGTGCCAGTAGTAACCGGGACAGGGGCTCCTACGAGCAGTACTTC.

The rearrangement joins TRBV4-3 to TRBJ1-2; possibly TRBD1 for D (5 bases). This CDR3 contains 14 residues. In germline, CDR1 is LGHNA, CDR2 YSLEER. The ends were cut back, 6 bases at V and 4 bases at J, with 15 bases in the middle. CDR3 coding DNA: TGCGCCAGCAGTCATACAGGAAATCTCTATGGCTACACCTTC. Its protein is CASSHTGNLYGYTF.

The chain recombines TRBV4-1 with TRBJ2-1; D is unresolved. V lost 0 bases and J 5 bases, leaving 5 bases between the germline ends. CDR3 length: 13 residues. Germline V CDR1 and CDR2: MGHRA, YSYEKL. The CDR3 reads CASSQELNNEQFF. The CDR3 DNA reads TGCGCCAGCAGCCAAGAACTCAACAATGAGCAGTTCTTC.

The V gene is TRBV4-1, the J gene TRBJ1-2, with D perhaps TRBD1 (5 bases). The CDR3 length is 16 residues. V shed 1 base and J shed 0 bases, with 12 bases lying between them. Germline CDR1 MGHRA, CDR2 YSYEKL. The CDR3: CASSQATAPTNYGYTF. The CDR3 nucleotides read TGCGCCAGCAGCCAAGCGACAGCTCCTACTAACTATGGCTACACCTTC.